The 12 T cell receptor beta chains listed next were all sequenced from one sample in a study of a mutant IDH1 vaccine in newly diagnosed glioma. These receptors have no identified antigens. The protocol was immunoSEQ multiplex PCR, while the TCRdb copy is restricted to in-frame clones and leaves out a portion. The sample consists of tens of thousands of clones, 65% to 80% of them appearing once. The time point here: week 23, last vaccination. Topical imiquimod accompanied each vaccine dose, which consisted of 300 ug of mutant IDH1 20-mer peptide. The source material was PBMCs, sampled from a glioma patient whose treatment included an IDH1 peptide vaccine. The receptors derive from a man in his fifties or sixties with glioma.

CDR3 nucleotides: TGTGCCAGCACGCGACAGGCGGCTGGCTACACCTTC. This codes for CASTRQAAGYTF. This chain uses TRBV11-2 with TRBJ1-2; tentatively, D is TRBD1 (6 bases). The CDR3 has 12 amino acids. Germline CDR1 reads SGHAT; CDR2 reads FQNNGV. With 7 bases removed from V and 7 bases from J, the gap between germline ends came to 13 bases.

This chain uses TRBV11-3 with TRBJ2-1; 7 bases are a match to TRBD2. Germline-derived CDR1 and CDR2 are SGHNT and YENEEA. CDR3 length: 14 amino acids. The J segment lost 6 bases and the V segment lost 4 bases, leaving 6 bases of the junction unmatched. CDR3 coding DNA: TGTGCCAGCAGCTCAGGGCTAGCGGTCAATGAGCAGTTCTTC. It is translated as CASSSGLAVNEQFF.

The chain carries TRBV30 and TRBJ1-2; no firm D call. Deletions cut 2 bases from V and 6 bases from J, with 13 bases between. This CDR3 has 13 residues. Germline V lookup: CDR1 GTSNPN, CDR2 SVGIG (reference sequence). The chain's CDR3 is CAWSLRESDGYTF. CDR3 bases: TGTGCCTGGAGTCTAAGGGAGAGCGATGGCTACACCTTC.

The CDR3 DNA sequence: TGTGCCAGCACTTCCTCAAGGAGGCGCCAGTCCTTTGGCTACACCTTC. This translates into CASTSSRRRQSFGYTF. The chain employs TRBV5-6 and TRBJ1-2, with D unclear. V lost 6 bases, J lost 7 bases, and 25 bases lay in between. Germline loops: CDR1 SGHDT, CDR2 YYEEEE. This CDR3 comprises 16 residues.

The V and J genes are TRBV7-9 and TRBJ2-6; no definite D call. CDR3 length: 15 amino acids. Germline CDR1 and CDR2: SEHNR and FQNEAQ (reference sequence). With 5 bases removed from V and 0 bases from J, the gap between germline ends came to 8 bases. CDR3 bases: TGTGCCAGCAGCAGGATGTACTCTGGGGCCAACGTCCTGACTTTC. Translated: CASSRMYSGANVLTF.

The sample holds one count of this clone. The chain links TRBV27 to TRBJ1-6; D not certain. This CDR3 is built from 17 residues. V shed 0 bases and J shed 9 bases, with 18 bases lying between them. Germline CDR1 MNHEY, CDR2 SMNVEV (reference sequence). CDR3 amino acids: CASSLSREGIPGSPLHF. CDR3 in DNA: TGTGCCAGCAGTTTATCGAGGGAGGGTATTCCAGGTTCACCCCTCCACTTT.

This clone was picked up one time. In DNA, the CDR3 is TGTGCCAGCAGCTTTCAGGGACCTAGGAAGACCCAGTACTTC. Its translation: CASSFQGPRKTQYF. The chain employs TRBV7-9 and TRBJ2-5; D could derive from TRBD1 or TRBD2 (5 bases each). V was pared by 3 bases and J by 6 bases, with 14 bases between. The CDR3 is made up of 14 amino acids. The V gene's germline CDR1 is SEHNR and CDR2 FQNEAQ (reference sequence).

The chain uses TRBV18 and TRBJ2-5; tentatively, D is TRBD2 (6 bases). The length of the CDR3 is 16 residues. With 3 bases removed from V and 3 bases from J, the gap between germline ends came to 17 bases. Germline lookup yields CDR1 KGHSH and CDR2 LQKENI. Here the CDR3 reads CASSPSSRGREETQYF. Written as DNA, the CDR3 is TGTGCCAGCTCACCCTCCTCGCGGGGTCGCGAAGAGACCCAGTACTTC.

V is TRBV7-5 and J is TRBJ1-1; TRBD1, as called in the table, went unchecked against the DNA. TRBV7-5 corresponds to a pseudogene. The CDR3 extends over 17 amino acids. The CDR3 sequence is CARSLGWGKTGNTEAFF. The CDR3 DNA follows: TGTGCCAGAAGCTTAGGATGGGGAAAGACAGGGAACACTGAAGCTTTCTTT.

A single count supports this clone. The gene calls are TRBV4-1 and TRBJ2-1; D not resolved. The CDR3 covers 16 residues. V was pared by 1 base and J by 5 bases, with 15 bases between. In germline, CDR1 is MGHRA, CDR2 YSYEKL. The CDR3 loop is CASSQGWVETNNEQFF. The DNA of the CDR3 is TGCGCCAGCAGCCAAGGGTGGGTGGAGACCAACAATGAGCAGTTCTTC.

The rearrangement links TRBV30 to TRBJ2-1, with 7 bases fitting TRBD1. Germline V gene lookup returns CDR1 GTSNPN and CDR2 SVGIG (reference sequence). Unmatched junction bases numbered 7, after V lost 0 bases and J lost 14 bases. CDR3 length equals 12 residues. CDR3 sequence reads: CAWSVMDRQKFF. Written as DNA, the CDR3 is TGTGCCTGGAGTGTTATGGACAGGCAAAAGTTCTTC.

The CDR3: CASSIERVTEAFF. CDR3 DNA: TGTGCCAGTAGTATAGAACGGGTTACTGAAGCTTTCTTT. The V and J genes are TRBV19 and TRBJ1-1; D is uncertain. CDR3 length: 13 amino acids. The V and J ends lost 0 bases and 5 bases respectively, with 7 bases between them. Germline CDR1 and CDR2: LNHDA and SQIVND (reference sequence).